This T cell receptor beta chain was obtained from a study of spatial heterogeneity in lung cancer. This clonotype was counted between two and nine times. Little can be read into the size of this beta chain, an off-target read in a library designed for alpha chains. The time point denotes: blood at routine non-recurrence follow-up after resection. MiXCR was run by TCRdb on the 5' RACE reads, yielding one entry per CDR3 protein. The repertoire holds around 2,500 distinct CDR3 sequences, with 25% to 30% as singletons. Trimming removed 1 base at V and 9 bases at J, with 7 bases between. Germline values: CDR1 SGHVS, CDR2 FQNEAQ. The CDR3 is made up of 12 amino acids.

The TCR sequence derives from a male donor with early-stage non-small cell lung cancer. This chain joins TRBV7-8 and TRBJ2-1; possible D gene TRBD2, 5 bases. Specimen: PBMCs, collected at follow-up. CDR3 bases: TGTGCCAGCAGCTTAGATAGCGTTGAGCAGTTCTTC. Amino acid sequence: CASSLDSVEQFF. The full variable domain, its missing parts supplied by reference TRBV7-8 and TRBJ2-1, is GAGVSQSPRYKVAKRGQDVALRCDPISGHVSLFWYQQALGQGPEFLTYFQNEAQLDKSGLPSDRFFAERPEGSVSTLKIQRTQQEDSAVYLCASSLDSVEQFFGPGTRLTVL.